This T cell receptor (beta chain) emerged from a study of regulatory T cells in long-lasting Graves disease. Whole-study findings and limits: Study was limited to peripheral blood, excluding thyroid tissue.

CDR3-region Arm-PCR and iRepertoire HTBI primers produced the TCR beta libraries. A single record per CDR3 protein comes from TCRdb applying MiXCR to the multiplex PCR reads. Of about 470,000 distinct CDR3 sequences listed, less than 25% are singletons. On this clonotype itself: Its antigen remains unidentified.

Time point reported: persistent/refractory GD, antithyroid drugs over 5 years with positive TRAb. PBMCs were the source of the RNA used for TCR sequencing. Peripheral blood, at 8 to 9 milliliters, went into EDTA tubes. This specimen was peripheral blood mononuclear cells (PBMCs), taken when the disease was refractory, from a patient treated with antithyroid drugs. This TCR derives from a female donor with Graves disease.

Here the CDR3 DNA reads TGCAGTGCTAGAGATCCGCGGCTTTACAATGAGCAGTTCTTC. Protein: CSARDPRLYNEQFF. This chain links TRBV20-1 with TRBJ2-1; D unclear. V gave up 0 bases and J gave up 4 bases, with 10 bases separating them. Germline V gene data show CDR1 as DFQATT and CDR2 as SNEGSKA (reference sequence). The CDR3 spans 14 residues.